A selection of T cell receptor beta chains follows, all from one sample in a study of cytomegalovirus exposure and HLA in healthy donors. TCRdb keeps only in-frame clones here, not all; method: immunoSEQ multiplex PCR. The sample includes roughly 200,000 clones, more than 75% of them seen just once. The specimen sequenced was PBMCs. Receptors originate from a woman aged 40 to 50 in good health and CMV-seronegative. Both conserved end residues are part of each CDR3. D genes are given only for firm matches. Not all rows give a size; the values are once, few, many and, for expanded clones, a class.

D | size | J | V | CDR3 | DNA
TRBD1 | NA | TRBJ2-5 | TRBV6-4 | CASSDSGIKRRGRQGIETQYF | TGTGCCAGCAGTGACTCGGGTATTAAGCGTCGGGGGCGACAGGGGATAGAGACCCAGTACTTC
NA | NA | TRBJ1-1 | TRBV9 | CASSVAFWGAAGDTEAFF | TGTGCCAGCAGCGTAGCGTTCTGGGGCGCGGCGGGAGACACTGAAGCTTTCTTT
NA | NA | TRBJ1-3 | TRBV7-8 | CASSFYGSSGNTIYF | TGTGCCAGCAGCTTTTATGGGAGTTCTGGAAACACCATATATTTT
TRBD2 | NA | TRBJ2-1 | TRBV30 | CAWSISGRGRNEQFF | TGTGCCTGGAGTATCAGCGGGAGGGGTAGGAATGAGCAGTTCTTC
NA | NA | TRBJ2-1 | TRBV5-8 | CASSFRDSRGGEQFF | TGTGCCAGCAGTTTCCGGGACTCTCGGGGTGGTGAGCAGTTCTTC
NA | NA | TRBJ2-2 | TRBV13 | CASSLRGEYTGELFF | TGTGCCAGCAGCTTACGGGGAGAATACACCGGGGAGCTGTTTTTT
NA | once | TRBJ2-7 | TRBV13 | CASSSRGHDEQYF | TGTGCCAGCAGCTCGAGGGGACATGACGAGCAGTACTTC
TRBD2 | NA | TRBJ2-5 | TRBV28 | CASRPVAGGPRETQYF | TGTGCCAGCAGACCTGTAGCGGGAGGGCCCCGAGAGACCCAGTACTTC
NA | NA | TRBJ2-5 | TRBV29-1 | CSVHAGVETQYF | TGCAGCGTCCATGCAGGGGTAGAGACCCAGTACTTC
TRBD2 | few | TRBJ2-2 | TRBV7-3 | CASSLHLAGITGELFF | TGTGCCAGCAGCTTACATCTAGCGGGCATCACCGGGGAGCTGTTTTTT
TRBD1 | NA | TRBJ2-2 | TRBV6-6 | CASSKGQANTGELFF | TGTGCCAGCTCAAAGGGACAGGCTAACACCGGGGAGCTGTTTTTT
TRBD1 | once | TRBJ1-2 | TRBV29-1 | CSTTGTGGLNYGYTF | TGCAGCACGACGGGGACAGGGGGCCTCAACTATGGCTACACCTTC
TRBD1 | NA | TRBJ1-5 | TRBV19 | CASSIFEGTANQPQHF | TGTGCCAGTAGTATATTCGAGGGGACAGCCAATCAGCCCCAGCATTTT
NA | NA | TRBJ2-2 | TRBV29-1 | CSVVGGTGELFF | TGCAGCGTTGTTGGAGGCACCGGGGAGCTGTTTTTT
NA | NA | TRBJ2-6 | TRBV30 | CAWSGANVPTF | TGTGCCTGGAGTGGGGCCAACGTCCCGACTTTC
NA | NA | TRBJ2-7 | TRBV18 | CASSPSLGVESPEQYF | TGTGCCAGCTCACCATCATTAGGGGTAGAGTCTCCAGAGCAGTACTTC
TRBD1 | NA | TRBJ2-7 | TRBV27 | CASRKTWTGGTYEQYF | TGTGCCAGCAGAAAGACCTGGACAGGGGGCACCTACGAGCAGTACTTC
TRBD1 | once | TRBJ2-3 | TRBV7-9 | CASSARDSQWTQYF | TGTGCCAGCAGCGCCCGGGACAGTCAATGGACGCAGTATTTT
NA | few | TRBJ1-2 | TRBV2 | CASIGGNSDGYTF | TGTGCCAGCATAGGGGGAAATTCGGATGGCTACACCTTC
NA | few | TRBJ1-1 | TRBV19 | CASSMSVNTEAFF | TGTGCCAGTAGTATGTCCGTGAACACTGAAGCTTTCTTT
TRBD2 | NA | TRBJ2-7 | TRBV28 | CASRYSSGAYEQYF | TGTGCCAGCAGGTACTCTAGCGGGGCCTACGAGCAGTACTTC
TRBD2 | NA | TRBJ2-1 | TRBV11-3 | CASSLGAGGFNEQFF | TGTGCCAGCAGCCTGGGAGCGGGAGGGTTCAATGAGCAGTTCTTC
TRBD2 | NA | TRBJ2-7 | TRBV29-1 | CSVVVLAGGPLSYEQYF | TGCAGCGTTGTCGTACTAGCGGGAGGGCCTCTTTCCTACGAGCAGTACTTC
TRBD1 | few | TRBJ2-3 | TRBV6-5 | CASSSAQGAGTDTQYF | TGTGCCAGCAGTTCAGCCCAGGGGGCTGGCACAGATACGCAGTATTTT
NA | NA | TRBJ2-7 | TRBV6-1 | CASLSSYEQYF | TGTGCCAGCCTGAGTTCCTACGAGCAGTACTTC
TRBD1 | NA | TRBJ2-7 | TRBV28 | CATKETGAVYEQYF | TGTGCCACCAAGGAGACAGGGGCCGTATACGAGCAGTACTTC
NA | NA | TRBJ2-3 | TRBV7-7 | CASSPGTSTDTQYF | TGTGCCAGCAGCCCCGGGACTAGCACAGATACGCAGTATTTT
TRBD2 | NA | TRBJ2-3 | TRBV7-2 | CASSQGLAGPTDTQYF | TGTGCCAGCAGCCAAGGACTAGCGGGACCCACAGATACGCAGTATTTT
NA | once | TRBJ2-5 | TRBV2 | CASSDRRETQYF | TGTGCCAGCAGTGACAGGCGAGAGACCCAGTACTTC
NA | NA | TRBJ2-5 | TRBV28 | CASSPGGGRQETQYF | TGTGCCAGCAGTCCAGGGGGAGGCAGGCAAGAGACCCAGTACTTC
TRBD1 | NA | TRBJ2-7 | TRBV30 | CAWGPGQGYEQYF | TGTGCCTGGGGACCGGGACAGGGTTACGAGCAGTACTTC
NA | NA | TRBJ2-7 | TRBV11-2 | CASSLHGQIYEQYF | TGTGCCAGCAGCTTACATGGACAGATCTACGAGCAGTACTTC
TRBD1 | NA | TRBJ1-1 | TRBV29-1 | CSVSDRGRGEAFF | TGCAGCGTTTCGGACAGGGGGAGGGGTGAAGCTTTCTTT